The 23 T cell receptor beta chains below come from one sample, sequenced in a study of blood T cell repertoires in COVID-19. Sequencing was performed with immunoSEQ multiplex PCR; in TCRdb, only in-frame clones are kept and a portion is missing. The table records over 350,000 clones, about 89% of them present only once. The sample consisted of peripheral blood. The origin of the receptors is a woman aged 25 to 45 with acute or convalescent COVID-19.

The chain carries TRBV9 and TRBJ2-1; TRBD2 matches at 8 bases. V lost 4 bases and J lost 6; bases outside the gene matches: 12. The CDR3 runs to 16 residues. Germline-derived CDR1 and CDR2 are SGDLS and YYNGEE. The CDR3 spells CASSPTGAGGLNEQFF. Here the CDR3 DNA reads TGTGCCAGCAGCCCCACCGGGGCGGGGGGCCTCAATGAGCAGTTCTTC.

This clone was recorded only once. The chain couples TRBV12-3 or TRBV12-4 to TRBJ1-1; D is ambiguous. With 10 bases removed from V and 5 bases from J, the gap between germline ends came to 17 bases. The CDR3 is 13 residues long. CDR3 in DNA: TGTGCCACCGCGCCTGCCCACCGAACTGAAGCTTTCTTT. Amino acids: CATAPAHRTEAFF.

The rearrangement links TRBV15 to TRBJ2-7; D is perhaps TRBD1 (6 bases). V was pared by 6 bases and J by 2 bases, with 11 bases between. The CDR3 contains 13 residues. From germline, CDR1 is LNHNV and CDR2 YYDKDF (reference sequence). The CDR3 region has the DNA TGTGCCACCAGTGTGACAGGTCCCTACGAGCAGTACTTC. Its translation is CATSVTGPYEQYF.

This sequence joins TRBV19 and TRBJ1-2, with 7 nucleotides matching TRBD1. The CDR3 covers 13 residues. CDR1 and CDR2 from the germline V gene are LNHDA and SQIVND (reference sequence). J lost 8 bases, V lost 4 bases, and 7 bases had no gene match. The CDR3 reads CASSNTGEDGYTF. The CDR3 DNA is TGTGCCAGTAGTAACACAGGGGAGGACGGCTACACCTTC.

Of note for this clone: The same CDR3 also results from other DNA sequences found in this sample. The CDR3 sequence is CASSFSGRSEAFF. CDR3 coding DNA: TGTGCCAGCAGTTTCTCAGGGCGGAGTGAGGCTTTCTTT. The chain has TRBV27 and TRBJ1-1; D may be TRBD1 (5 bases). The length of the CDR3 is 13 residues. The germline V and J ends were trimmed by 3 bases and 11 bases, with 16 bases remaining between them. Germline-derived CDR1 and CDR2 are MNHEY and SMNVEV (reference sequence).

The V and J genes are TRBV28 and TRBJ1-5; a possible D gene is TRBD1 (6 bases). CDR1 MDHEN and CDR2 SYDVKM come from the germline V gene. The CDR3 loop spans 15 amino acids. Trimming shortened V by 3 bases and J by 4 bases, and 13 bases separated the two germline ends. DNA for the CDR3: TGTGCCAGCAGTTTTTCAGACAGGATGAATCAGCCCCAGCATTTT. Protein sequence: CASSFSDRMNQPQHF.

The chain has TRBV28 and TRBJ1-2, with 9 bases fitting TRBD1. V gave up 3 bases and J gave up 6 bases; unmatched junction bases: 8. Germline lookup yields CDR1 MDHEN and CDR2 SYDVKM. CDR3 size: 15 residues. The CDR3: CASSFVGDREDGYTF. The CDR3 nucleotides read TGTGCCAGCAGTTTTGTGGGGGACAGGGAAGATGGCTACACCTTC.

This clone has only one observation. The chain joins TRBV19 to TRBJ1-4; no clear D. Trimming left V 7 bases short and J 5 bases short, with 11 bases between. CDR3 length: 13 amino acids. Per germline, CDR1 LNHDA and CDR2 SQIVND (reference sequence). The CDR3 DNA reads TGTGCCAGTACCAAGACTCGGAATGAAAAACTGTTTTTT. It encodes CASTKTRNEKLFF.

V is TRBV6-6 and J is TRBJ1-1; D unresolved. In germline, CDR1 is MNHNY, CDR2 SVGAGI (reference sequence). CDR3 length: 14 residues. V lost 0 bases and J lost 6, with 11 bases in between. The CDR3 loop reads CASSYSTGFAEAFF. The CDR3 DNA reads TGTGCCAGCAGTTACTCGACTGGGTTCGCTGAAGCTTTCTTT.

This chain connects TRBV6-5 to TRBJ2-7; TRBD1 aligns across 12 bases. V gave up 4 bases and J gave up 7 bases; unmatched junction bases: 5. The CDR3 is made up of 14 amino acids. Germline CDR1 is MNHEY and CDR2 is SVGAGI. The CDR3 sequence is CASSSGTGGREQYF. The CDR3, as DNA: TGTGCCAGCAGTTCCGGGACAGGGGGCAGGGAGCAGTACTTC.

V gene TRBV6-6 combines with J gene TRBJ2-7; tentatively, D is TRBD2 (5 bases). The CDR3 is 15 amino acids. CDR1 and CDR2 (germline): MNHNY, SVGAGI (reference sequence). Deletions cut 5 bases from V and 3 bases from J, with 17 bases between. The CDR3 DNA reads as TGTGCCAGCAGTGTAACAGCACCGGGAATCTACGAGCAGTACTTC. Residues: CASSVTAPGIYEQYF.

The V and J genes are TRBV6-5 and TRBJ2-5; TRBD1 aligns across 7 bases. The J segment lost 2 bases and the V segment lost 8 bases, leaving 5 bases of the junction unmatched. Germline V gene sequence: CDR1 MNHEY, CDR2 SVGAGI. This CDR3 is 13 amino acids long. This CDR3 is CASGGQPQETQYF. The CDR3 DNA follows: TGTGCCAGCGGGGGACAGCCTCAAGAGACCCAGTACTTC.

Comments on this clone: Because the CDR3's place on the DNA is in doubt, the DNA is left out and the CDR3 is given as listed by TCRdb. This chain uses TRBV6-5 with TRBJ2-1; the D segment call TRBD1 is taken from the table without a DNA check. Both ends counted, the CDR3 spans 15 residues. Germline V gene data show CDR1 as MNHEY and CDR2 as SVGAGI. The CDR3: CASILEGQGDLEQFF.

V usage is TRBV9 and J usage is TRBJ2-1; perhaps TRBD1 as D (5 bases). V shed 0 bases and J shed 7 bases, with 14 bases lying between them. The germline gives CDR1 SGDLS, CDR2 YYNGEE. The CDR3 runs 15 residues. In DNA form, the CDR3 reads TGTGCCAGCAGCGTAGGGGGCGCGAGTAGAAATGAGCAGTTCTTC. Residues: CASSVGGASRNEQFF.

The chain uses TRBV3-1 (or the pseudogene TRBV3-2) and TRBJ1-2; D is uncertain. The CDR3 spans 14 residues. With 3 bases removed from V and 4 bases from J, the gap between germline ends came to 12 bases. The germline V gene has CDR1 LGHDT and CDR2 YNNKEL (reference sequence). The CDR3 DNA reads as TGTGCCAGCAGCCAGGGCCTTGACCCCTATGGCTACACCTTC. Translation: CASSQGLDPYGYTF.

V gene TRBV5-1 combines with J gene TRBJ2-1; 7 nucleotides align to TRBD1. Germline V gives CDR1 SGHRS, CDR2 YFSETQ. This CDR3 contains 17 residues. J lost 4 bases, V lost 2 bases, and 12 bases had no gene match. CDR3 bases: TGCGCCAGCAGCTTTTCTGGCTACGGGACAGAGTACAATGAGCAGTTCTTC. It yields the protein CASSFSGYGTEYNEQFF.

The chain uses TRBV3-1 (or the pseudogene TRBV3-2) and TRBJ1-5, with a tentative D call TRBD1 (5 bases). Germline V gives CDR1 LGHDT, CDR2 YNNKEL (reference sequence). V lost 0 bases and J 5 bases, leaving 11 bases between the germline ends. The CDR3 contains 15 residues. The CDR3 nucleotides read TGTGCCAGCAGCCAAGACCGGGGGGGAGATCAGCCCCAGCATTTT. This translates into CASSQDRGGDQPQHF.

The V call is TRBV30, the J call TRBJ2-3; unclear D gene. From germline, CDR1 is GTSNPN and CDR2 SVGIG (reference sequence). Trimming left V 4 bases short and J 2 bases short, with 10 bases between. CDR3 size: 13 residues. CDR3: CAWTPEDTDTQYF. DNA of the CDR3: TGTGCCTGGACCCCCGAGGACACAGATACGCAGTATTTT.

The CDR3: CASIGIRDRVNQPQHF. CDR3 DNA: TGTGCCAGCATTGGGATCCGGGACAGGGTCAATCAGCCCCAGCATTTT. The chain combines TRBV28 with TRBJ1-5; 9 bases align to TRBD1. The V gene's germline CDR1 is MDHEN and CDR2 SYDVKM. The CDR3 loop spans 16 amino acids. Trimming removed 7 bases from V and 3 bases from J; junction bases left unmatched: 10.

CDR3 DNA: TGCGCCAGCAGCTTGGGAGGGAGCTCTGGAAACACCATATATTTT. Protein sequence: CASSLGGSSGNTIYF. The chain carries TRBV5-1 and TRBJ1-3; no definite D call. Trimming pared 0 bases from V and 0 bases from J, leaving 7 bases between. Germline V lookup: CDR1 SGHRS, CDR2 YFSETQ. This CDR3 spans 15 amino acids.

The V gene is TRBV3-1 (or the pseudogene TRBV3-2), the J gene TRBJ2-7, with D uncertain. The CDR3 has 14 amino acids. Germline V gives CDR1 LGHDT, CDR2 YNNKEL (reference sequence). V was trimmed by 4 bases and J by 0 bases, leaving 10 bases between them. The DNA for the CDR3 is TGTGCCAGCAGCCCCAGACACGGCTCCTACGAGCAGTACTTC. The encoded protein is CASSPRHGSYEQYF.

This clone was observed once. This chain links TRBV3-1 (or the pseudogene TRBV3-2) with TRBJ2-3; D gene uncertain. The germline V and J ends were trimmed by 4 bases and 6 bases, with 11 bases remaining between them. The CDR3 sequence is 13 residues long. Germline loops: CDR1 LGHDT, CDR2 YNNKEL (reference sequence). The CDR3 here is CASSPLRRDTQYF. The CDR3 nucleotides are TGTGCCAGCAGCCCTCTACGCAGGGATACGCAGTATTTT.

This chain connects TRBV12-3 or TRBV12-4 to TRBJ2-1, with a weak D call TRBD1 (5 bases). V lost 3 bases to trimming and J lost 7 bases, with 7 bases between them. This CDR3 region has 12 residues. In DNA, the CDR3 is TGTGCCAGCAGTTTCGACAGTAATGAGCAGTTCTTC. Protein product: CASSFDSNEQFF.